A single sample is the source of the 20 T cell receptor beta chains below, sequenced in a study of CD8+ T cells in alopecia areata. Treatment denoted: oral pan-JAK inhibitor, 5-10 mg twice daily. TCR sequencing used cDNA made by reverse transcription of extracted RNA. Here immunoSEQ multiplex PCR was the method, and the copy in TCRdb shows in-frame clones only, minus some. The table shows around 210,000 clones, with around three fifths occurring only once. The sample here was CD4+ T cells sorted from blood, taken at week 4, from a patient treated with tofacitinib. The receptors were gathered from a human donor with alopecia areata.

This rearrangement joins TRBV5-6 to TRBJ2-6; TRBD2 aligns across 7 bases. The V segment lost 4 bases and the J segment 2 bases; nucleotides outside the gene matches: 12. The germline V gene encodes CDR1 SGHDT and CDR2 YYEEEE. The CDR3 length is 18 residues. In DNA, the CDR3 is TGTGCCAGCAGCCGCGGGAGCTCCCCTAGTGCTGGGGCCAACGTCCTGACTTTC. Translated, it gives CASSRGSSPSAGANVLTF.

V and J are TRBV10-1 and TRBJ1-5; maybe TRBD1 (6 bases). CDR1 and CDR2 from the germline V gene are WNHNN and SYGVQD (reference sequence). V lost 5 bases to trimming and J lost 3 bases, with 8 bases between them. The CDR3 sequence is 13 residues long. The CDR3 reads CASSQGINQPQHF. CDR3 nucleotides: TGCGCCAGCAGTCAGGGGATCAATCAGCCCCAGCATTTT.

This clone was recorded a few times. The CDR3 loop is CASSQGMDHKGTDTQYF. As DNA, the CDR3 is TGCGCCAGCAGCCAGGGAATGGACCACAAGGGTACAGATACGCAGTATTTT. V is TRBV5-1 and J is TRBJ2-3; a possible D gene is TRBD1 (5 bases). This CDR3 has 17 residues. Trimming removed 4 bases at V and 3 bases at J, with 21 bases between. Germline lookup yields CDR1 SGHRS and CDR2 YFSETQ.

Here the CDR3 reads CASSQDGRGVGMTDTQYF. For the CDR3, the DNA is TGCGCCAGCAGCCAAGATGGGAGAGGGGTGGGGATGACAGATACGCAGTATTTT. J is TRBJ2-3 and V is TRBV4-3, with D possibly called TRBD1 or TRBD2 (5 bases each). The CDR3 extends over 18 amino acids. Trimming removed 0 bases at V and 3 bases at J, with 19 bases between. CDR1 is LGHNA, CDR2 YSLEER, per germline.

Here the CDR3 reads CAWRTWGYGYTF. The CDR3 DNA follows: TGTGCCTGGAGGACCTGGGGCTATGGCTACACCTTC. The V call is TRBV30, the J call TRBJ1-2, with D unresolved. The CDR3 runs 12 residues. V gave up 3 bases and J gave up 4 bases, with 9 bases separating them. In germline, CDR1 is GTSNPN, CDR2 SVGIG (reference sequence). Combining the CDR3 with reference TRBV30 and TRBJ1-2 gives the whole variable domain SQTIHQWPATLVQPVGSPLSLECTVEGTSNPNLYWYRQAAGRGLQLLFYSVGIGQISSEVPQNLSASRPQDRQFILSSKKLLLSDSGFYLCAWRTWGYGYTFGSGTRLTVV.

This clone was detected only a few times. The V and J genes are TRBV18 and TRBJ1-1; the match to TRBD1 covers 7 bases. Trimming cost V 3 bases and J 6 bases; bases outside gene matches: 4. The CDR3 loop spans 13 amino acids. Germline CDR1 reads KGHSH; CDR2 reads LQKENI. CDR3 sequence: CASSPRDRPEAFF. CDR3 sequence (DNA): TGTGCCAGCTCACCGAGGGACAGACCTGAAGCTTTCTTT. Combining the CDR3 with reference TRBV18 and TRBJ1-1 gives the whole variable domain NAGVMQNPRHLVRRRGQEARLRCSPMKGHSHVYWYRQLPEEGLKFMVYLQKENIIDESGMPKERFSAEFPKEGPSILRIQQVVRGDSAAYFCASSPRDRPEAFFGQGTRLTVV.

V usage is TRBV29-1 and J usage is TRBJ2-2, with D perhaps TRBD1 (5 bases). The length of the CDR3 is 12 residues. The germline V gene has CDR1 SQVTM and CDR2 ANQGSEA. V was shortened by 5 bases and J by 6 bases, with 10 bases between the two germline ends. The CDR3 DNA sequence: TGCAGCGTTCAAAAGGGGCCCGGGGAGCTGTTTTTT. It encodes CSVQKGPGELFF.

The genes are TRBV4-1 and TRBJ2-7; the match to TRBD1 covers 7 bases. The CDR3 runs to 17 residues. Germline CDR1 is MGHRA and CDR2 is YSYEKL. V dropped 4 bases and J dropped 3; count of bases not matched to a gene: 15. The CDR3 nucleotides read TGCGCCAGCAGCCGTCCTACAGGGGCCAGAGCCAACTACGAGCAGTACTTC. This gives the protein CASSRPTGARANYEQYF.

CDR3 sequence (DNA): TGTGCCTGGAGCGGGGGATTTCGTGAGCAGTACTTC. This sequence encodes CAWSGGFREQYF. The J gene is TRBJ2-7, the V gene TRBV30; possible D gene TRBD2, 6 bases. Trimming took off 3 bases at V and 7 bases at J, with 13 bases between the two ends. The CDR3 sequence is 12 residues long. Germline CDR1 reads GTSNPN; CDR2 reads SVGIG (reference sequence).

CDR3 amino acids: CASSYTEDTQYF. The CDR3 DNA follows: TGTGCCAGCAGCTATACGGAAGATACGCAGTATTTT. The chain couples TRBV7-9 to TRBJ2-3; D uncertain. Germline values: CDR1 SEHNR, CDR2 FQNEAQ (reference sequence). The CDR3 totals 12 residues. V was cut by 4 bases and J by 5 bases, with 7 bases left in between.

The chain joins TRBV7-2 to TRBJ2-7; perhaps TRBD1 as D (5 bases). Germline V gene sequence: CDR1 SGHTA, CDR2 FQGNSA. The CDR3 has 17 residues. Trimming removed 2 bases from V and 3 bases from J, with 20 bases in between. The CDR3 region is CASSLNRRTRSLYEQYF. The CDR3 region has the DNA TGTGCCAGCAGCTTAAACAGGAGAACGCGGAGCCTCTACGAGCAGTACTTC.

V is TRBV7-9 and J is TRBJ2-5; no definite D call. CDR3 length: 15 amino acids. Germline loops: CDR1 SEHNR, CDR2 FQNEAQ (reference sequence). V lost 4 bases, J lost 5 bases, and 17 bases lay in between. The CDR3 protein is CASSYDGTPRETQYF. The CDR3, as DNA: TGTGCCAGCAGCTACGACGGTACTCCCAGGGAGACCCAGTACTTC. Drawing the rest from reference TRBV7-9 and TRBJ2-5, the complete variable domain is DTGVSQNPRHKITKRGQNVTFRCDPISEHNRLYWYRQTLGQGPEFLTYFQNEAQLEKSRLLSDRFSAERPKGSFSTLEIQRTEQGDSAMYLCASSYDGTPRETQYFGPGTRLLVL.

The V call is TRBV30, the J call TRBJ2-3; no clear D gene. This CDR3 spans 12 amino acids. Deletions cut 3 bases from V and 5 bases from J, with 9 bases between. Germline-derived CDR1 and CDR2 are GTSNPN and SVGIG (reference sequence). CDR3 DNA sequence: TGTGCCTGGAGACAGTTAGGAGATACGCAGTATTTT. Protein product: CAWRQLGDTQYF.

The J gene is TRBJ2-3, the V gene TRBV6-5, with TRBD2 matching over 9 bases. The CDR3 length is 15 residues. Per the germline V gene, CDR1 is MNHEY and CDR2 is SVGAGI. J was trimmed by 0 bases and V by 8 bases; bases with no gene match: 6. The CDR3 sequence: CASSRLAASTDTQYF. The CDR3 DNA reads TGTGCCAGCTCCCGACTAGCGGCTAGCACAGATACGCAGTATTTT.

This clone was observed a few times. The chain has TRBV15 and TRBJ1-2, with D perhaps TRBD1 (6 bases). The length of the CDR3 is 12 residues. Germline V lookup: CDR1 LNHNV, CDR2 YYDKDF (reference sequence). V was cut by 3 bases and J by 7 bases, with 9 bases left in between. The CDR3 loop reads CATSRDSSGYTF. CDR3 DNA sequence: TGTGCCACCAGCAGGGACAGCTCTGGCTACACCTTC.

In this sample, this clone turned up a few times. The chain is built from TRBV2 and TRBJ2-5; D remains ambiguous. This CDR3 is built from 15 residues. The V gene lost 0 bases and the J gene lost 8 bases, with 16 bases spanning the gap. The germline CDR1 and CDR2 sequences are SNHLY and FYNNEI. As DNA, the CDR3 is TGTGCCAGCAGTGAAGCTGGTGACATCAAGAACACCCAGTACTTC. It codes for CASSEAGDIKNTQYF.

This clone was detected a few times. The rearrangement joins TRBV6-6 to TRBJ1-2; unclear D gene. V was cut by 5 bases and J by 7 bases, with 11 bases left in between. This CDR3 has 12 amino acids. The germline V gene encodes CDR1 MNHNY and CDR2 SVGAGI (reference sequence). Here the CDR3 reads CASSPLSGGYTF. The CDR3 nucleotides read TGTGCCAGCAGTCCTCTTTCGGGTGGCTACACCTTC.

The CDR3, as DNA: TGCAGCGTTGACCTGACAGGCACAGATACGCAGTATTTT. This encodes CSVDLTGTDTQYF. The rearrangement joins TRBV29-1 to TRBJ2-3; maybe TRBD1 (5 bases). V gave up 3 bases and J gave up 1 base, with 8 bases separating them. The CDR3 covers 13 residues. Germline V gene sequence: CDR1 SQVTM, CDR2 ANQGSEA.

This chain connects TRBV9 to TRBJ2-1; 7 positions match TRBD1. CDR1 and CDR2 (germline): SGDLS, YYNGEE. V lost 2 bases, J lost 5 bases, and 4 bases stayed unmatched. This CDR3 comprises 14 residues. CDR3 sequence: CASSVGQANNEQFF. The CDR3 region has the DNA TGTGCCAGCAGCGTTGGACAGGCTAACAATGAGCAGTTCTTC.

A remark on this clone: Germline is not matched at one junction end, which may reflect a read error. V is TRBV7-7 and J is TRBJ1-1; TRBD1 is a possible D gene (5 bases). The CDR3 has 15 amino acids. Germline V gene lookup returns CDR1 SSHAT and CDR2 FNYEAQ (reference sequence). This CDR3 is CASSPPGPSNTEAFF. CDR3 bases: TGTGCTAGCAGCCCACCGGGACCTTCGAACACTGAAGCTTTCTTT.